This T cell receptor (beta chain) was sequenced in a study of CXCR3-negative and CXCR3-positive naive CD8 T cells. Across the whole study: Overall TRB read output was 110 million to 150 million, and each library contained about 1.5 +/- 0.3 million reads. Findings of the study overall: Naive subsets showed comparable surface CD5, and TCR interaction strength was also inferred from TRB CDR3 physicochemistry.

Germline-derived CDR1 and CDR2 are MRHNA and SNTAGT. The length of the CDR3 is 16 residues. The TRB libraries of cDNA were built by UMI-labeled 5' RACE. TCRdb re-called the 5' RACE reads; every CDR3 protein appears as one record, without DNA. The table for this sample gives 30,000 to 40,000 distinct CDR3 sequences. A word on this clonotype: Its antigen is as yet unknown.

The rearrangement uses TRBV6-4 and TRBJ2-1; without DNA, the TCRdb call of TRBD2 cannot be checked. Specimen: memory CD8+ T cells from blood. The sequence came from a human donor in good health. Some clones in this sample may be carry-over from other donors' samples. The chain's CDR3 is CASTLLAISSYNEQFF.